The T cell receptor beta chain under discussion was sequenced for a study of CD8+CD57+ T cells in acquired aplastic anemia. The wider study: When averaged, DNA from sorted CD4+ and CD8+ cells came to around 3 ug.

Profiling of TCR beta VDJ combinations and CDR3 sequences used genomic DNA as template. MiXCR, run by TCRdb on the reads, gives a single entry per CDR3 protein. The repertoire includes 170,000 or so distinct CDR3 sequences, 40% to 60% of them detected once, and about 30% sits in the top ten. The CDR3 contains 13 residues. Germline values: CDR1 SGHTA, CDR2 FQGNSA. V dropped 5 bases and J dropped 1 base, with 8 bases sitting between them. This clonotype was detected many times. Individuals selected for sequencing had exhibited CD8+CD57+ cell expansion on flow cytometry. This sequence was found in a human donor with aplastic anemia. Source material: sorted CD4+, CD8+, or CD8+CD57+ T cells (not recorded which) from PBMCs. The genes are TRBV7-2 and TRBJ1-2, with D unresolved. The CDR3 here is CASSGNDNYGYTF. The DNA for the CDR3 is TGTGCCAGCAGCGGGAATGATAACTATGGCTACACCTTC. Full variable domain (remainder filled in from reference TRBV7-2 and TRBJ1-2): GAGVSQSPSNKVTEKGKDVELRCDPISGHTALYWYRQSLGQGLEFLIYFQGNSAPDKSGLPSDRFSAERTGGSVSTLTIQRTQQEDSAVYLCASSGNDNYGYTFGSGTRLTVV.